A few counts support the clone carrying this T cell receptor (beta chain). RNA transcripts yielded amplified TCR beta CDR3 regions. A first-round RT-PCR of the TCR CDR3 used the HTBI primer set. TCRdb redid the calling of the multiplex PCR reads with MiXCR, one entry per CDR3 protein. This table has 500,000 to 650,000 distinct CDR3 sequences, around 20% appearing once. The record originates from a study of T cells in Graves' hyperthyroidism and ophthalmopathy. The ends were cut back, 3 bases at V and 8 bases at J, with 14 bases in the middle. Per the germline V gene, CDR1 is SGHTA and CDR2 is FQGTGA. The CDR3 runs 14 residues.

Material: blood. This clonotype originated in a man aged 35 to 55 with Graves' ophthalmopathy. This chain connects TRBV7-3 to TRBJ2-1, with D possibly TRBD2 on 6 matching bases. The CDR3 loop is CASSFGGGEDEQFF. CDR3 DNA: TGTGCCAGCAGCTTTGGGGGAGGTGAAGATGAGCAGTTCTTC.